This T cell receptor (beta chain) came from a study of Ad26.COV2.S vaccination and SARS-CoV-2 variants. Study context: Participants got Ad26.COV2.S intramuscularly, once or twice 56 days apart. General study points: Analyses that measured TCR breadth and depth may have underestimated total T cell responses.

A note on this clone: Its antigen is currently unknown.

Indicated treatment: about 20 received Ad26.COV2.S at low or high dose, single or two shots; about 5 received placebo; per-sample allocation not given. Day 63 after the first vaccine or placebo injection was the time point for sampling. A Boston donor was an adult aged 18-55 years. V gave up 5 bases and J gave up 4 bases, with 11 bases separating them. Germline V CDR1 and CDR2: MNHNY, SVGAGI (reference sequence). The CDR3 totals 14 residues. Generated by immunoSEQ multiplex PCR, the TCRdb table keeps only in-frame clones and is missing some. The sample comprises 350,000 to 400,000 clones, approximately 86% of which are singletons, and approximately 3.7% rests with the top ten.

The rearrangement uses TRBV6-6 and TRBJ1-4; D gene uncertain. The sequencing used peripheral blood, collected in a trial of Ad26.COV2.S vaccine versus placebo. The receptor's source is a person aged 18-65 years who received the Ad26.COV2.S COVID-19 vaccine or a placebo. In DNA, the CDR3 is TGTGCCAGCAGTCTGGACCGACATAATGAAAAACTGTTTTTT. Translated: CASSLDRHNEKLFF.